This T cell receptor (beta chain) was sequenced during a study of blood T cell repertoires in COVID-19. About the study: The analysed material was cDNA or gDNA that came from T cells, B-cell-depleted T cells, or PBMCs.

Method: immunoSEQ multiplex PCR; TCRdb's copy keeps in-frame clones and lacks some. The sample records fewer than 450,000 clones, around nine tenths being singletons. Trimming cost V 5 bases and J 4 bases; bases outside gene matches: 12. CDR3 length: 16 amino acids. CDR1 is SGHTA and CDR2 is FQGNSA in the germline V gene. The chain combines TRBV7-2 with TRBJ2-3; 7 bases are a match to TRBD2. The clonotype originates from a woman between 18 and 29 years old who had recovered from COVID-19. The sequenced sample consisted of peripheral blood. The CDR3 reads CASSPTRGLGADTQYF. CDR3 in DNA: TGTGCCAGCAGCCCTACCCGCGGACTAGGTGCAGATACGCAGTATTTT.